The 6 T cell receptor beta chains presented below share a single source sample, sequenced in a study of regulatory dendritic cells for organ transplantation. TCRdb's copy holds only in-frame clones and misses some; the assay was immunoSEQ multiplex PCR. The sample includes 9,500 to 15,000 clones, about 60% of them seen just once. Their target antigens are unknown. Sorted T cells were CFSE-labeled and cultured roughly five days with allogeneic regulatory or mature dendritic cells at 1:10. The specimen was naive CD8+ T cells from blood cultured with dendritic cells. Documented subset: CD45RA+ naive T cells. These receptors all come from a human donor in good health.

Note on this clone: The junction shows a germline mismatch at one end, possibly a read error. The chain joins TRBV4-1 to TRBJ1-1, with D unclear. There are 15 residues in the CDR3. Germline V gene lookup returns CDR1 MGHRA and CDR2 YSYEKL. In DNA form, the CDR3 reads TGCGTCAGCAGCCAAGAATCAGGAGGAAACACTGAAGCTTTCTTT. Protein: CVSSQESGGNTEAFF.

This chain connects TRBV4-1 to TRBJ1-5; no firm D call. The CDR3 runs 15 residues. Germline assignment: CDR1 MGHRA and CDR2 YSYEKL. Trimming took 0 bases from V and 9 from J, leaving 15 bases between them. The CDR3 nucleotides read TGCGCCAGCAGCCAAGATTGGAGGGTTAGTGGGCCCCAGCATTTT. Translating it yields CASSQDWRVSGPQHF.

This clone has just a few counts. The CDR3 spells CASSDSGGHAFF. CDR3 coding DNA: TGTGCCAGCAGTGACTCCGGGGGGCACGCTTTCTTT. The V gene is TRBV6-4, the J gene TRBJ1-1; D might be TRBD1 (6 bases). With 0 bases removed from V and 11 bases from J, the gap between germline ends came to 10 bases. The CDR3 extends over 12 amino acids. Germline values: CDR1 MRHNA, CDR2 SNTAGT.

The V gene is TRBV4-3, the J gene TRBJ2-1, with a possible D match to TRBD2 (5 bases). The CDR3 runs to 14 residues. Germline V lookup: CDR1 LGHNA, CDR2 YSLEER. V lost 0 bases and J 8 bases, leaving 11 bases between the germline ends. The CDR3: CASSQELAMDEQFF. The DNA for the CDR3 is TGCGCCAGCAGCCAAGAGCTAGCAATGGATGAGCAGTTCTTC.

This clone has only one observation. The chain couples TRBV11-3 to TRBJ2-1; a weak D match, TRBD1 (5 bases). CDR3 size: 14 residues. Germline-derived CDR1 and CDR2 are SGHNT and YENEEA. Trimming stripped 5 bases from V and 0 bases from J, with 8 bases between. CDR3 sequence (DNA): TGTGCCAGCAGCGACAGCTTCTCCTACAATGAGCAGTTCTTC. Its protein is CASSDSFSYNEQFF. The full variable domain, with the rest looked up from reference TRBV11-3 and TRBJ2-1, is EAGVVQSPRYKIIEKKQPVAFWCNPISGHNTLYWYLQNLGQGPELLIRYENEEAVDDSQLPKDRFSAERLKGVDSTLKIQPAELGDSAVYLCASSDSFSYNEQFFGPGTRLTVL.

This clone came up a few times. The chain joins TRBV4-1 to TRBJ2-7, with a weak D call TRBD2 (5 bases). Trimming took off 1 base at V and 6 bases at J, with 16 bases between the two ends. CDR3 length: 15 amino acids. Germline CDR1 is MGHRA and CDR2 is YSYEKL. CDR3 sequence reads: CASSQVGGAAAEQYF. CDR3 nucleotide sequence: TGCGCCAGCAGCCAAGTGGGCGGAGCGGCGGCCGAGCAGTACTTC.